The 18 T cell receptor beta chains given below trace back to one sample, sequenced in a study of blood T cell repertoires in COVID-19. Method: immunoSEQ multiplex PCR; TCRdb's copy keeps in-frame clones and lacks some. In the table there are around 150,000 clones, approximately 80% of which are singletons. Sequencing was done on a sample of peripheral blood. The source is a woman older than 75 with acute or convalescent COVID-19.

The gene calls are TRBV5-1 and TRBJ2-1, with 8 bases fitting TRBD2. V shed 6 bases and J 4 bases; nucleotides not matched to a gene: 12. There are 16 residues in the CDR3. Germline V lookup: CDR1 SGHRS, CDR2 YFSETQ. The DNA of the CDR3 is TGCGCCAGCAACGTACTCGGCGGGAGGAGATACAATGAGCAGTTCTTC. Amino acids: CASNVLGGRRYNEQFF.

The chain employs TRBV6-6 and TRBJ1-2; tentatively, D is TRBD1 (6 bases). The CDR3 loop spans 14 amino acids. Germline loops: CDR1 MNHNY, CDR2 SVGAGI (reference sequence). With 6 bases removed from V and 1 base from J, the gap between germline ends came to 12 bases. The CDR3 region is CASSPDSYNYGYTF. Here the CDR3 DNA reads TGTGCCAGCAGCCCGGACAGTTATAACTATGGCTACACCTTC.

In this sample, this clone turned up many times. The chain couples TRBV9 to TRBJ2-2; tentatively, D is TRBD2 (5 bases). The CDR3 runs 13 residues. The germline V and J ends were trimmed by 0 bases and 7 bases, with 7 bases remaining between them. Looked up from germline, CDR1 is SGDLS and CDR2 is YYNGEE. The CDR3 DNA is TGTGCCAGCAGCGTAGCGGGATTCGGGGAGCTGTTTTTT. It encodes CASSVAGFGELFF.

This sequence joins TRBV5-1 and TRBJ2-5; 7 nucleotides align to TRBD1. The CDR3 is made up of 15 amino acids. V lost 0 bases, J lost 1 base, and 3 bases stayed unmatched. Germline CDR1 reads SGHRS; CDR2 reads YFSETQ. The CDR3 nucleotides are TGCGCCAGCAGCTTGGCAAACAGGGGCCAAGAGACCCAGTACTTC. Residues: CASSLANRGQETQYF.

The chain joins TRBV2 to TRBJ1-2, with D maybe TRBD1 (5 bases). CDR3 length: 13 amino acids. In germline, CDR1 is SNHLY, CDR2 FYNNEI. V dropped 2 bases and J dropped 6 bases, with 10 bases sitting between them. This CDR3 reads CASSEQDIDGYTF. The CDR3 DNA follows: TGTGCCAGCAGTGAACAGGACATCGATGGCTACACCTTC.

V usage is TRBV4-3 and J usage is TRBJ2-5; TRBD2 agrees at 9 bases. The CDR3 consists of 17 residues. V lost 0 bases and J lost 5; bases outside the gene matches: 10. CDR1 is LGHNA, CDR2 YSLEER, per germline. CDR3 residues: CASSQDTKAGGSETQYF. The CDR3 DNA sequence: TGCGCCAGCAGCCAAGATACCAAAGCGGGAGGAAGTGAGACCCAGTACTTC.

The genes are TRBV12-3 or TRBV12-4 and TRBJ1-2; 8 bases agree with TRBD1. J lost 7 bases, V lost 3 bases, and 4 bases had no gene match. The CDR3 consists of 13 residues. CDR3: CASSFSGGSGYTF. The DNA of the CDR3 is TGTGCCAGCAGTTTTTCAGGGGGCAGTGGCTACACCTTC.

The chain carries TRBV5-6 and TRBJ2-5, with D perhaps TRBD1 (6 bases). This CDR3 region has 16 residues. Per germline, CDR1 SGHDT and CDR2 YYEEEE. V was pared by 3 bases and J by 1 base, with 16 bases between. The CDR3: CASSWTVKATQETQYF. The CDR3 region has the DNA TGTGCCAGCAGCTGGACAGTCAAAGCCACCCAAGAGACCCAGTACTTC.

The chain recombines TRBV4-1 with TRBJ2-3; 11 bases agree with TRBD2. CDR1 MGHRA and CDR2 YSYEKL come from the germline V gene. This CDR3 is built from 15 residues. The junction had 5 bases not matched to a gene; V was cut back by 4 bases and J by 5 bases. The CDR3 protein is CASSRTGTSGDTQYF. CDR3 nucleotide sequence: TGCGCCAGCAGCCGGACCGGGACTAGCGGAGATACGCAGTATTTT.

This chain connects TRBV9 to TRBJ2-5; possible D gene TRBD1, 5 bases. Germline CDR1 and CDR2: SGDLS and YYNGEE. V lost 0 bases and J lost 5, with 11 bases in between. This CDR3 has 14 residues. CDR3 sequence: CASSVEQGSETQYF. For the CDR3, the DNA is TGTGCCAGCAGCGTAGAGCAGGGATCGGAGACCCAGTACTTC.

In regard to this clone: An end of the junction differs from the germline gene, which may be a read error. The rearrangement joins TRBV7-2 to TRBJ2-7, with a weak D call TRBD1 (8 bases). Germline CDR1 reads SGHTA; CDR2 reads FQGNSA. CDR3 length equals 15 residues. The CDR3 DNA sequence: TGTGCCAGCAGCCACCCCGGACAGGGAGGGTACGCGCAGTACTTC. Translated, it gives CASSHPGQGGYAQYF.

Comment on this clone: A much larger clonotype is one base distant, so this may be a read error. The V gene is TRBV27, the J gene TRBJ1-1; weak D call: TRBD1 (5 bases). V was cut by 3 bases and J by 1 base, with 6 bases left in between. Looked up from germline, CDR1 is MNHEY and CDR2 is SMNVEV (reference sequence). This CDR3 is built from 13 residues. Here the CDR3 DNA reads TGTGCCAGCAGTTTCAGGGAGAACACTGAAGCTTTCTTT. As protein: CASSFRENTEAFF.

The chain is built from TRBV29-1 and TRBJ1-5; D is perhaps TRBD1 (5 bases). The CDR3 runs 13 residues. The V end was cut by 4 bases, the J end by 3 bases, with 10 bases between. Germline CDR1 SQVTM, CDR2 ANQGSEA. CDR3 sequence reads: CSVAGGFNQPQHF. The CDR3 nucleotides read TGCAGCGTTGCCGGGGGATTCAATCAGCCCCAGCATTTT. The whole variable domain, filled in from reference TRBV29-1 and TRBJ1-5, reads SAVISQKPSRDICQRGTSLTIQCQVDSQVTMMFWYRQQPGQSLTLIATANQGSEATYESGFVIDKFPISRPNLTFSTLTVSNMSPEDSSIYLCSVAGGFNQPQHFGDGTRLSIL.

The V gene is TRBV7-2, the J gene TRBJ2-1; the match to TRBD2 covers 7 bases. The CDR3 runs to 16 residues. J gave up 2 bases and V 5 bases, and 9 bases lay outside the gene matches. CDR1 SGHTA and CDR2 FQGNSA come from the germline V gene. This CDR3 is CASSVKTSLTYNEQFF. DNA of the CDR3: TGTGCCAGCAGCGTAAAGACTAGCCTTACCTACAATGAGCAGTTCTTC.

This chain joins TRBV18 and TRBJ1-3; D might be TRBD1 (6 bases). Germline V gene data show CDR1 as KGHSH and CDR2 as LQKENI. The CDR3 is made up of 15 amino acids. The V gene lost 3 bases and the J gene lost 1 base, with 10 bases spanning the gap. The CDR3 reads CASSPTTGSGNTIYF. The CDR3 DNA is TGTGCCAGCTCACCTACCACAGGGTCTGGAAACACCATATATTTT. The full variable domain, its missing parts supplied by reference TRBV18 and TRBJ1-3, is NAGVMQNPRHLVRRRGQEARLRCSPMKGHSHVYWYRQLPEEGLKFMVYLQKENIIDESGMPKERFSAEFPKEGPSILRIQQVVRGDSAAYFCASSPTTGSGNTIYFGEGSWLTVV.

Worth noting for this clone: This same CDR3 is encoded by further DNA sequences in the sample. This chain links TRBV5-5 with TRBJ1-3; a possible D gene is TRBD1 (6 bases). V was pared by 0 bases and J by 4 bases, with 8 bases between. The CDR3 spans 14 residues. Germline V lookup: CDR1 SGHKS, CDR2 YYEKEE (reference sequence). CDR3 sequence (DNA): TGTGCCAGCAGCTTGGAGGGGGTCGGAAACACCATATATTTT. Translating gives CASSLEGVGNTIYF. The whole variable domain, filled in from reference TRBV5-5 and TRBJ1-3, reads DAGVTQSPTHLIKTRGQQVTLRCSPISGHKSVSWYQQVLGQGPQFIFQYYEKEERGRGNFPDRFSARQFPNYSSELNVNALLLGDSALYLCASSLEGVGNTIYFGEGSWLTVV.

The chain combines TRBV30 with TRBJ1-2; possible D gene TRBD1, 5 bases. The germline V and J ends were trimmed by 3 bases and 5 bases, with 10 bases remaining between them. Germline-derived CDR1 and CDR2 are GTSNPN and SVGIG (reference sequence). This CDR3 contains 12 residues. The chain's CDR3 is CAWRGDDYGYTF. The CDR3 DNA reads TGTGCCTGGAGAGGGGATGATTATGGCTACACCTTC.

V and J are TRBV11-2 and TRBJ2-1, with 7 nucleotides matching TRBD1. The trim removed 4 bases at V and 7 bases at J, leaving 7 bases unmatched. This CDR3 is built from 14 residues. Germline assignment: CDR1 SGHAT and CDR2 FQNNGV. The CDR3 sequence: CASSYLTGNNEQFF. The CDR3 bases are TGTGCCAGCAGCTACCTGACAGGGAATAATGAGCAGTTCTTC.